Described below is a single T cell receptor beta chain sequence and its context. These data are taken from a study of blood T cell repertoires in COVID-19. In the original processing: Reference gene primer amplification gave estimated nucleated cell counts. Only in-frame clones appear in the TCRdb table, and some are missing; sequencing was by immunoSEQ multiplex PCR. D and trimming were read from the DNA, whereas the V and J calls and clone size are those reported in that table. The repertoire consists of 40,000 to 50,000 clones, with about 86% occurring once and the leading ten covering over 4.5%. The germline V gene has CDR1 SGHVS and CDR2 FNYEAQ. The CDR3 runs to 16 residues. Unmatched junction bases numbered 10, after V lost 5 bases and J lost 3 bases.

This TCR was recovered from a man aged 35-49 years with active COVID-19. This chain links TRBV7-6 with TRBJ2-7, with 10 bases lining up with TRBD2. The sample was peripheral blood. The CDR3 loop is CASSLTRAGGFYEQYF. CDR3 coding DNA: TGTGCCAGCAGCCTAACGCGAGCGGGAGGGTTCTACGAGCAGTACTTC. The full variable domain, its missing parts supplied by reference TRBV7-6 and TRBJ2-7, is GAGVSQSPRYKVTKRGQDVALRCDPISGHVSLYWYRQALGQGPEFLTYFNYEAQQDKSGLPNDRFSAERPEGSISTLTIQRTEQRDSAMYRCASSLTRAGGFYEQYFGPGTRLTVT.